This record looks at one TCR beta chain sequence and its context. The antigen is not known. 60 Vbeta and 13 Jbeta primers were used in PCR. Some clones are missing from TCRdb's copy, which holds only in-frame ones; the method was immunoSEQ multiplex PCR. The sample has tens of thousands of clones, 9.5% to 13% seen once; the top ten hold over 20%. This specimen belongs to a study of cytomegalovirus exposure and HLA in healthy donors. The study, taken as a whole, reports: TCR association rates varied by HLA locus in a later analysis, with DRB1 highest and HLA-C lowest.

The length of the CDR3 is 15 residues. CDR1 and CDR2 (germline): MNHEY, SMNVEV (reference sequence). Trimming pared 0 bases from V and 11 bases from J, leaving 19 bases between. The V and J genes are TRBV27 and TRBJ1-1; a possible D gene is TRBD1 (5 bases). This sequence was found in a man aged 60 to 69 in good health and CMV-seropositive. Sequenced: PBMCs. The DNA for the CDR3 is TGTGCCAGCAGTTTATCGACGGGGGGACGGTTCGAGGCTTTCTTT. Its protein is CASSLSTGGRFEAFF.